This TCR beta chain was profiled in a study of cytomegalovirus exposure and HLA in healthy donors. Across the study: Of some 360 genotyped donors, around 76% clustered with self-reported Caucasian donors. Study-level points and caveats: Being productive about 87% or about 30% of the time was typical of most TCR beta V segments in an earlier analysis. No immune exposure information besides CMV serostatus was available. In a later analysis, a genetic analysis reported fewer productive-TCR N-insertions in an Asian-associated ancestry cluster than the cohort average.

The primer mix had 60 Vbeta and 13 Jbeta primers. Method: immunoSEQ multiplex PCR; TCRdb's copy keeps in-frame clones and lacks some. The sample holds about 200,000 clones, approximately 81% seen once. Note on this clone: Its antigen is as yet unknown.

The sequencing input was PBMCs. This TCR came from a man aged 25 to 45 in good health and CMV-seronegative.

The CDR3: CASSQESHRATDTQYF. The DNA of the CDR3 is TGCGCCAGCAGCCAAGAGTCCCACAGGGCGACAGATACGCAGTATTTT. The chain joins TRBV4-3 to TRBJ2-3; tentative D call: TRBD1 (6 bases). Germline V gene lookup returns CDR1 LGHNA and CDR2 YSLEER. The CDR3 loop spans 16 amino acids. V lost 0 bases and J lost 3, with 13 bases in between.